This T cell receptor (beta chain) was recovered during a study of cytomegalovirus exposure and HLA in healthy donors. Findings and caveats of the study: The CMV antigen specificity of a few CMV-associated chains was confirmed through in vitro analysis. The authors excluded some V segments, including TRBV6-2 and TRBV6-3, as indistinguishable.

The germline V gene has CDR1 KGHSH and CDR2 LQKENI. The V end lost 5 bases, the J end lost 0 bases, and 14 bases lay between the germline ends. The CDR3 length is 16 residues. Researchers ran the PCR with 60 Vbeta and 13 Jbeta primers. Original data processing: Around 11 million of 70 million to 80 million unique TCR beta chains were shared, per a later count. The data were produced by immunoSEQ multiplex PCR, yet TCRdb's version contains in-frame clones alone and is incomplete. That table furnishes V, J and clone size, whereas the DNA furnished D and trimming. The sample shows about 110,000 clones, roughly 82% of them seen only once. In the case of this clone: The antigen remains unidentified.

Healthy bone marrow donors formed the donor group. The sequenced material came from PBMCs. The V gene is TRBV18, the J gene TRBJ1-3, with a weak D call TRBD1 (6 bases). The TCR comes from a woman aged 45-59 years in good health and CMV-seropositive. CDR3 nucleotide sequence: TGTGCCAGCTCAACACTACGGGACATCTCTGGAAACACCATATATTTT. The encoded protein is CASSTLRDISGNTIYF.